The T cell receptor (beta chain) described here comes from a study of identical twins (dated by TCRdb to about 2016). For the wider study: To test whether fetal clonotypes persist, this study deep-sequenced TCR alpha and beta repertoires from monozygotic twins, from unrelated adults of various ages, and from cord blood. To rule out contamination, the twin experiments were replicated at different times with different library preparation protocols.

Only healthy Caucasian donors were included. Three pairs of female monozygotic twins, all aged about 18 to 29 years, were included in the twin cohort. RNA for TCR libraries was isolated from peripheral blood mononuclear cells. Receptor amplification or capture employed 5' RACE. The instrument given in TCRdb is Illumina HiSeq 2000. Template switching introduced a universal primer binding site; the final cDNA contained a unique molecular identifier, enabling accurate counting of TCR cDNA molecules. Specific primers in the conserved constant-segment region were used to synthesize first-strand cDNA for the TCR alpha and beta chains. To control for contamination, every cDNA library was double barcoded, receiving both a SMART-Mk sample barcode and Illumina barcodes. TruSeq adapter sequences, together with Illumina sample barcodes, were added in two successive PCR steps. Sequencing of the TCR alpha and beta cDNA libraries was done on the Illumina HiSeq platform using custom primers. The source study handled its data this way. MiGEC processed the raw reads to extract unique molecular identifiers, while MiXCR was used to determine the CDR3 positions. For each individual, recombination models were inferred using an EM algorithm with the repgenHMM and IGoR tools. Shared clonotype analysis was performed with the tcR package in R, normalizing sharing by the product of cloneset sizes. To study raw recombination without the effects of thymic and clonal selection, out-of-frame nonproductive sequences were analyzed. TCRdb reprocessed the public reads (quality trimming at Q25 with fastp, clone calling with MiXCR) and kept in-frame beta chains. Merged by CDR3 protein, the rows form single entries marked with the most common genes and DNA. TCRdb's processing, not the study's, gives the V and J calls here. This sample holds 690,000 or so distinct CDR3 sequences; under 9% were observed only once. The top ten clonotypes cover around 0.98% of the sample.

This clonotype was counted only a few times. The antigen it binds to is not known. Base qualities are not at hand, and no much larger clone is one base apart. General conclusions and limits of the study: Fewer insertions were carried by abundant cord blood beta clonotypes, a similar but weaker trend appeared in young adult naive repertoires, and no such trend appeared in memory repertoires. Because the same donors could not be followed over many years, the conclusions depended on cross-sectional statistical analysis. In beta out-of-frame sequences, excess twin sharing was weaker, because having fewer shared sequences lowered the signal-to-noise ratio. Invariant T cells such as MAIT and iNKT could partly confound zero-insertion analyses, though diverse VJ usage argued against this for most clonotypes. Recombination models systematically underestimated out-of-frame TCR alpha sharing in monozygotic twins but agreed with sharing between unrelated individuals. Out-of-frame TCR alpha sequences shared between twins showed an excess of low generation-probability sequences compared with coincidental sharing between unrelated individuals.

V is trimmed back by 5 bases and J by 7 bases, and the junction contains 6 bases that no gene match accounts for. CDR1 SGHVS and CDR2 FNYEAQ were looked up in the germline V gene. Including cysteine and phenylalanine, the CDR3 has 15 amino acids. Kept here is only the CDR3 DNA, which spans 45 bases and is read in frame from base 1. Another study also made use of these data, one on yellow fever vaccine responses in identical twins. Looking at the second paper: According to the authors, the vaccine-induced T cell response in identical twins seemed to be partly convergent and partly specific to each individual. The study precisely tracked vaccine-responding T cell clones in identical twins.

Sequenced: PBMCs. The chain joins TRBV7-6 to TRBJ1-5; the central 12 bases match TRBD1. The origin of this receptor is a woman aged 18-29 years in good health. The base sequence is TGTGCCAGCAGCAGGGGACAGGGGGCGAGGCAGCCCCAGCATTTT. Its coded protein is CASSRGQGARQPQHF.